This T cell receptor beta chain originates from a study of cytomegalovirus exposure and HLA in healthy donors. Looked up from germline, CDR1 is GTSNPN and CDR2 is SVGIG (reference sequence). There are 13 residues in the CDR3. Unmatched junction bases numbered 4, after V lost 3 bases and J lost 5 bases. With 60 Vbeta and 13 Jbeta primers, the PCR was carried out. Sequenced by immunoSEQ multiplex PCR; TCRdb stores in-frame clones only, minus some. The table records 150,000 or so clones, around four fifths of them present only once. This receptor was obtained from a man aged 50 to 59 in good health and CMV-seropositive. The source material was PBMCs. The V call is TRBV30, the J call TRBJ1-1, with 9 bases matching TRBD1. CDR3: CAWSDRGRTEAFF. CDR3 DNA: TGTGCCTGGAGCGACAGGGGGAGGACTGAAGCTTTCTTT.